The clone carrying this T cell receptor beta chain was observed a handful of times. Its antigen is undetermined. The data derive from a study of blood T cells in healthy people across ages. Findings and caveats of the study: Whereas aged donors had fewer naive CD4+ cells, long-lived donors had more of them and higher diversity.

Next came a second PCR, run for about 7 to 12 cycles, which used a sample-barcoded 5' primer along with a J-beta primer mix. Tags on each cDNA molecule came from a template-switch adaptor with 12 random nucleotides. TCRdb reanalysed the 5' RACE reads using MiXCR and keeps one entry per CDR3 protein. The table includes 1.5 million to 2 million distinct CDR3 sequences, roughly 28% detected once. Trimming shortened V by 5 bases and J by 5 bases, and 18 bases separated the two germline ends. The CDR3 has 15 residues. The germline gives CDR1 LNHDA, CDR2 SQIVND (reference sequence). The sequenced sample was blood. The chain recombines TRBV19 with TRBJ1-1; D possibly corresponds to TRBD1 (5 bases). The TCR originated in a woman in her thirties in good health. Here the CDR3 reads CASSGRASRRTEAFF. DNA for the CDR3: TGTGCCAGTAGTGGCAGGGCCTCCAGGAGGACTGAAGCTTTCTTT.